This TCR beta chain came from a study of patients and donors after allogeneic stem cell transplantation. In TCRdb, the RT-PCR reads were re-called with MiXCR into one record per CDR3 protein. The sample lists about a million distinct CDR3 sequences, more than 15% seen once, with around 6% in the top ten. The CDR3 spans 14 residues. V was clipped by 5 bases and J by 7 bases; unmatched bases: 7. The chain joins TRBV12-3 or TRBV12-4 to TRBJ2-7; TRBD2 aligns across 11 bases. The sample consisted of blood, either unsorted or a sorted T cell fraction (not recorded which). This sequence originates from a human donor who was either an allogeneic HSCT recipient or a stem cell or donor lymphocyte infusion donor (not recorded which). It is not recorded whose cells these are; they may come from a transplant donor. Here the CDR3 reads CASSGTSGGWEQYF. The CDR3, as DNA: TGTGCCAGCAGTGGGACTAGCGGAGGCTGGGAGCAGTACTTC.